This T cell receptor (beta chain) comes out of a study of blood T cells in healthy people across ages. Whole-study results and caveats: Both naive CD4+ cell counts and diversity were greater in long-lived donors than in aged donors.

Through a sample-barcoded 5' primer and a J-beta primer mix, a second PCR was run for roughly 6 to 11 cycles. TCRdb reprocessed the 5' RACE reads with MiXCR, giving one entry per CDR3 protein. The sample lists approximately 1,700,000 distinct CDR3 sequences; 39% were seen once. CDR3 length equals 16 residues. Germline CDR1 and CDR2: SGHVS and FNYEAQ. The V and J ends lost 4 bases and 0 bases respectively, with 14 bases between them. This clonotype was seen just once. What it binds is unknown. The sequence derives from a human donor in good health. Material for sequencing was blood. This sequence joins TRBV7-6 and TRBJ2-3; TRBD2 is a possible D gene (7 bases). The chain's CDR3 is CASSSPGGTSTDTQYF. CDR3 nucleotides: TGTGCCAGCAGCTCCCCCGGGGGGACAAGCACAGATACGCAGTATTTT.